These 24 T cell receptor beta chains share one sample of origin, sequenced in a study of shared clonotypes between healthy human individuals. Sequencing was performed with immunoSEQ multiplex PCR; in TCRdb, only in-frame clones are kept and a portion is missing. The sample holds around 2,000,000 clones, roughly 95% seen once. Sequencing used naive CD4+ T cells sorted from blood. Subset: CD45RA+ positively selected. All receptors come from a man between 18 and 35 years old in good health.

The V gene is TRBV6-5, the J gene TRBJ1-2; possibly TRBD1 for D (6 bases). The CDR3 runs to 13 residues. Germline V gene lookup returns CDR1 MNHEY and CDR2 SVGAGI. Trimming left V 10 bases short and J 5 bases short, with 17 bases between. As DNA, the CDR3 is TGTGCCACCTCCCCGGGACACGGGTATGGCTACACCTTC. Translating gives CATSPGHGYGYTF.

The genes are TRBV9 and TRBJ2-5; 10 nucleotides line up with TRBD1. From germline, CDR1 is SGDLS and CDR2 YYNGEE. This CDR3 spans 17 amino acids. J gave up 5 bases and V 0 bases, and 10 bases lay outside the gene matches. The CDR3 spells CASSVETGGASSETQYF. The CDR3 DNA reads TGTGCCAGCAGCGTAGAGACAGGGGGCGCGTCTAGCGAGACCCAGTACTTC.

V and J are TRBV10-2 and TRBJ2-5, with D hard to call. This CDR3 comprises 14 residues. CDR1 and CDR2 from the germline V gene are WSHSY and SAAADI. With 0 bases removed from V and 4 bases from J, the gap between germline ends came to 9 bases. Here the CDR3 DNA reads TGCGCCAGCAGTGAGTCGAGGTACATAGAGACCCAGTACTTC. This sequence encodes CASSESRYIETQYF.

The chain links TRBV2 to TRBJ2-4, with D tentatively TRBD2 (5 bases). Between the trimmed V and J ends, which lost 4 bases and 2 bases, there was a span of 12 bases. The length of the CDR3 is 15 residues. CDR1 is SNHLY and CDR2 is FYNNEI in the germline V gene. The DNA of the CDR3 is TGTGCCAGCAGTGTAGAGGAGGTACCCAAAAACATTCAGTACTTC. The encoded protein is CASSVEEVPKNIQYF.

The rearrangement links TRBV5-6 to TRBJ2-2; D is perhaps TRBD2 (5 bases). The germline gives CDR1 SGHDT, CDR2 YYEEEE. The length of the CDR3 is 15 residues. The V end lost 5 bases, the J end lost 6 bases, and 17 bases lay between the germline ends. The CDR3 DNA follows: TGTGCCAGCAGTGGGAGAGGGAATAGGGCCGGGGAGCTGTTTTTT. The encoded protein is CASSGRGNRAGELFF. The full variable domain, completed using reference TRBV5-6 and TRBJ2-2, is DAGVTQSPTHLIKTRGQQVTLRCSPKSGHDTVSWYQQALGQGPQFIFQYYEEEERQRGNFPDRFSGHQFPNYSSELNVNALLLGDSALYLCASSGRGNRAGELFFGEGSRLTVL.

As DNA, the CDR3 is TGCGCCAGCAGCCAAGGGCGACAGGTCTACTTC. This translates into CASSQGRQVYF. The rearrangement uses TRBV4-1 and TRBJ2-7; possible D gene TRBD1, 6 bases. Per germline, CDR1 MGHRA and CDR2 YSYEKL. V was cut by 1 base and J by 13 bases, with 11 bases left in between. CDR3 length equals 11 residues.

The rearrangement joins TRBV29-1 to TRBJ1-2; possibly TRBD1 for D (6 bases). Trimming removed 7 bases from V and 8 bases from J, with 26 bases in between. Germline assignment: CDR1 SQVTM and CDR2 ANQGSEA. There are 15 residues in the CDR3. CDR3 bases: TGCAGCGCCCCTGACGGGGGACATGATCCGGGGGGCTACACCTTC. Its protein is CSAPDGGHDPGGYTF.

About this clone itself: At the DNA level, this CDR3 is encoded by other sequences in the same sample as well. The V gene is TRBV6-5, the J gene TRBJ2-7; 10 bases fit TRBD1. The ends lost 5 bases at V and 7 bases at J; junction bases unmatched: 2. The CDR3 is 12 amino acids. Germline CDR1 is MNHEY and CDR2 is SVGAGI. The CDR3 region has the DNA TGTGCCAGCAGTCGGACAGGGGGTGAGCAGTACTTC. It encodes CASSRTGGEQYF.

This rearrangement joins TRBV10-1 to TRBJ2-1; tentative D call: TRBD1 (6 bases). This CDR3 has 11 amino acids. V was pared by 6 bases and J by 10 bases, with 10 bases between. The germline V gene encodes CDR1 WNHNN and CDR2 SYGVQD (reference sequence). CDR3 sequence (DNA): TGCGCCAGCAGCGCGGACAGAGAGCAGTTCTTC. Protein product: CASSADREQFF.

This clone is a singleton in its sample. This chain links TRBV6-1 with TRBJ1-1, with TRBD1 as a possible D gene (5 bases). Trimming pared 7 bases from V and 0 bases from J, leaving 9 bases between. In germline, CDR1 is MNHNS, CDR2 SASEGT. The CDR3 extends over 13 amino acids. The CDR3 loop reads CASTGPMNTEAFF. For the CDR3, the DNA is TGTGCCAGCACGGGACCAATGAACACTGAAGCTTTCTTT.

The genes are TRBV18 and TRBJ1-5; tentative D call: TRBD1 (5 bases). The CDR3 consists of 14 residues. V gave up 5 bases and J gave up 5 bases, with 13 bases separating them. Per germline, CDR1 KGHSH and CDR2 LQKENI. In DNA form, the CDR3 reads TGTGCCAGCTCAGGGCAGGGATCGGATCAGCCCCAGCATTTT. This encodes CASSGQGSDQPQHF.

This rearrangement joins TRBV10-3 to TRBJ2-5, with TRBD1 matching 8 bases. V shed 3 bases and J 5 bases; nucleotides not matched to a gene: 5. Germline-derived CDR1 and CDR2 are ENHRY and SYGVKD. The CDR3 is 14 amino acids. CDR3 DNA: TGTGCCATCAGTGACGGACAGGGCTACGAGACCCAGTACTTC. Residues: CAISDGQGYETQYF.

This chain links TRBV6-5 with TRBJ1-1; 7 bases fit TRBD1. CDR1 and CDR2 from the germline V gene are MNHEY and SVGAGI. V was clipped by 7 bases and J by 3 bases; unmatched bases: 8. There are 14 residues in the CDR3. The CDR3 is CASTRQGEYTEAFF. CDR3 coding DNA: TGTGCCAGCACGAGACAGGGAGAGTACACTGAAGCTTTCTTT.

This rearrangement joins TRBV2 to TRBJ1-1; unclear D gene. Germline V gives CDR1 SNHLY, CDR2 FYNNEI. The CDR3 spans 13 residues. V was shortened by 7 bases and J by 2 bases, with 11 bases between the two germline ends. For the CDR3, the DNA is TGTGCCAGCAATCCTCATCCTAACACTGAAGCTTTCTTT. This encodes CASNPHPNTEAFF.

The rearrangement links TRBV30 to TRBJ2-3, with TRBD2 identical over 8 bases. There are 14 residues in the CDR3. V was clipped by 0 bases and J by 8 bases; unmatched bases: 7. Per germline, CDR1 GTSNPN and CDR2 SVGIG (reference sequence). CDR3 nucleotides: TGTGCCTGGAGTGTGGCGGGGGGTGAAGGTACGCAGTATTTT. The encoded protein is CAWSVAGGEGTQYF.

V is TRBV6-5 and J is TRBJ2-7, with D perhaps matching TRBD1 or TRBD2 (5 bases each). V lost 5 bases, J lost 5 bases, and 19 bases lay in between. The CDR3 extends over 15 amino acids. Germline assignment: CDR1 MNHEY and CDR2 SVGAGI. The CDR3 DNA is TGTGCCAGCAGTCGCCCCGGGGCAGGGCCCCACGAGCAGTACTTC. This sequence encodes CASSRPGAGPHEQYF.

The chain links TRBV18 to TRBJ1-5, with 9 nucleotides matching TRBD1. CDR3 size: 16 residues. Germline V gene sequence: CDR1 KGHSH, CDR2 LQKENI. J gave up 1 base and V 2 bases, and 3 bases lay outside the gene matches. Here the CDR3 reads CASSPGTGTSNQPQHF. CDR3 DNA: TGTGCCAGCTCACCAGGGACAGGGACGAGCAATCAGCCCCAGCATTTT. The full variable domain, with the rest looked up from reference TRBV18 and TRBJ1-5, is NAGVMQNPRHLVRRRGQEARLRCSPMKGHSHVYWYRQLPEEGLKFMVYLQKENIIDESGMPKERFSAEFPKEGPSILRIQQVVRGDSAAYFCASSPGTGTSNQPQHFGDGTRLSIL.

The chain joins TRBV14 to TRBJ2-1, with TRBD1 identical over 7 bases. The V and J ends lost 3 bases and 10 bases, in that order; junction bases with no gene match: 21. Germline V gene lookup returns CDR1 SGHDN and CDR2 FVKESK. This CDR3 is 18 amino acids long. DNA of the CDR3: TGTGCCAGCAGCCACGGGGTAATATGGAGGACAGGCTTCGGGGAGCAGTTCTTC. Translating it yields CASSHGVIWRTGFGEQFF.

On this clone: Other DNA sequences from this sample encode an identical CDR3 as well. The rearrangement uses TRBV27 and TRBJ2-6, with D perhaps matching TRBD2 (6 bases). The CDR3 runs to 15 residues. Between the trimmed V and J ends, which lost 3 bases and 0 bases, there was a span of 6 bases. Germline V lookup: CDR1 MNHEY, CDR2 SMNVEV (reference sequence). CDR3 coding DNA: TGTGCCAGCAGTTTGGAGGGCTCTGGGGCCAACGTCCTGACTTTC. Its protein is CASSLEGSGANVLTF.

The chain carries TRBV6-5 and TRBJ1-2; D may be TRBD1 (5 bases). CDR1 is MNHEY and CDR2 is SVGAGI in the germline V gene. The CDR3 has 13 residues. V was shortened by 6 bases and J by 4 bases, with 12 bases between the two germline ends. Written as DNA, the CDR3 is TGTGCCAGCAGACACGACAGCCCCTATGGCTACACCTTC. As protein: CASRHDSPYGYTF.

V gene TRBV18 combines with J gene TRBJ2-5; the D is unclear. Germline CDR1 reads KGHSH; CDR2 reads LQKENI. This CDR3 comprises 12 residues. The V end was cut by 5 bases, the J end by 4 bases, with 8 bases between. CDR3 sequence reads: CASSNLGETQYF. The CDR3 nucleotides are TGTGCCAGCTCAAACCTGGGAGAGACCCAGTACTTC.

The rearrangement links TRBV27 to TRBJ2-4; 8 bases are a match to TRBD1. This CDR3 spans 17 amino acids. Germline CDR1 MNHEY, CDR2 SMNVEV (reference sequence). Unmatched junction bases numbered 8, after V lost 0 bases and J lost 4 bases. The CDR3: CASSLSPGTGGKNIQYF. CDR3 in DNA: TGTGCCAGCAGTTTATCTCCCGGGACAGGAGGGAAAAACATTCAGTACTTC.

Only a few counts were recorded for this clone. The chain couples TRBV6-1 to TRBJ2-7; TRBD2 aligns across 9 bases. Germline assignment: CDR1 MNHNS and CDR2 SASEGT. The CDR3 runs to 15 residues. V was pared by 1 base and J by 2 bases, with 3 bases of the junction left unmatched. DNA of the CDR3: TGTGCCAGCAGTGAAGAGCGGGGGGCACCCTACGAGCAGTACTTC. Translated, it gives CASSEERGAPYEQYF.

The chain joins TRBV6-5 to TRBJ2-7; 12 bases agree with TRBD1. The CDR3 is made up of 14 amino acids. Germline V gives CDR1 MNHEY, CDR2 SVGAGI. The ends lost 2 bases at V and 10 bases at J; junction bases unmatched: 6. CDR3 sequence reads: CASSYPGTGGSQYF. The CDR3 nucleotides are TGTGCCAGCAGTTACCCCGGGACAGGGGGCTCCCAGTACTTC.